This T cell receptor beta chain stems from a study of T-cell reconstitution after alpha-beta-depleted transplantation in children. Findings and caveats of the study: By one year post-transplant, T-cell counts and diversity largely arose from T cells that were newly produced. The study reportedly traced alpha-beta T cells about two months after transplant to several hundred expanded graft clones. For some patients, TCRbeta diversity was high at day 60 because of recipient T cells and thymic progenitors that survived.

This clonotype came up a few times. The antigen is not known. The CDR3 is 18 residues long. Germline loops: CDR1 SGHAT, CDR2 FQDESV (reference sequence). The ends lost 1 base at V and 4 bases at J; junction bases unmatched: 8. The library targeted TCRbeta and was prepared with unique molecular identifiers. Via MiXCR, TCRdb re-called the PCR reads, giving one row per CDR3 protein. Found here are 84,000 or so distinct CDR3 sequences, around 15% of them singletons; the top ten hold around a fifth. The input for sequencing was PBMCs, mostly from graft donor cells, taken 180 days after TCRalphabeta/CD19-depleted stem cell transplant. The origin of this receptor is a male patient aged 2-15 years who had a stem cell transplant for acute lymphoblastic leukemia, so the T cells may come from the graft donor. The rearrangement links TRBV11-1 to TRBJ2-1; 12 bases are shared with TRBD2. The CDR3 sequence is CASSLEGTSGLPYNEQFF. The DNA for the CDR3 is TGTGCCAGCAGCTTAGAGGGGACTAGCGGGTTGCCATACAATGAGCAGTTCTTC.